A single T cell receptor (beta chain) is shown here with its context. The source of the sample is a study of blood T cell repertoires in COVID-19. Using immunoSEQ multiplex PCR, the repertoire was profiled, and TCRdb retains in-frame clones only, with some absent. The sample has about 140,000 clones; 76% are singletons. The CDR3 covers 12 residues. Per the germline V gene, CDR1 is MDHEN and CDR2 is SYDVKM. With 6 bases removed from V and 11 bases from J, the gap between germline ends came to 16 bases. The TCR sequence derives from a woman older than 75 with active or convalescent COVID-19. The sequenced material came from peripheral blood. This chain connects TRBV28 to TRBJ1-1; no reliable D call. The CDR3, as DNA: TGTGCCAGCAGCGGAAACCTCCGGGAGGCTTTCTTT. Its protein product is CASSGNLREAFF.